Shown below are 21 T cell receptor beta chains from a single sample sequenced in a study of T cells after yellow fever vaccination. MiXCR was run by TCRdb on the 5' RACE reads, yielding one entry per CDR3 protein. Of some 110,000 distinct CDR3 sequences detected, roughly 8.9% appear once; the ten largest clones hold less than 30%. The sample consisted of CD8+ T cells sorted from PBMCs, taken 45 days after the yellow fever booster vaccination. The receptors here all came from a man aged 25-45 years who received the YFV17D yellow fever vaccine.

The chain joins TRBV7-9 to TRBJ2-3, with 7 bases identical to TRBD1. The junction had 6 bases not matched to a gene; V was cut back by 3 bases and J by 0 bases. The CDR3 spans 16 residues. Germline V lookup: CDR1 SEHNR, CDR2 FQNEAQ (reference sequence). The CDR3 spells CASSFVRDRSTDTQYF. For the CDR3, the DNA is TGTGCCAGCAGCTTTGTTCGGGACAGAAGCACAGATACGCAGTATTTT.

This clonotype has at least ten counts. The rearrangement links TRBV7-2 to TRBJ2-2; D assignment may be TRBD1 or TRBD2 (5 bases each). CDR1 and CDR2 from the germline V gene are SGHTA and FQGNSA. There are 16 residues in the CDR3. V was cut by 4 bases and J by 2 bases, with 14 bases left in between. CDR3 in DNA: TGTGCCAGCAGCTCCCTTTGGGGGATCAACACCGGGGAGCTGTTTTTT. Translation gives CASSSLWGINTGELFF.

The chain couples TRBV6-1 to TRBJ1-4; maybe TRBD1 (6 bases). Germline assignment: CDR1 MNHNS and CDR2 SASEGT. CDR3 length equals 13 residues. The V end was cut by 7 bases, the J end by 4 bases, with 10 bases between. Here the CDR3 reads CASKGQLNEKLFF. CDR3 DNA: TGTGCCAGCAAGGGACAACTTAATGAAAAACTGTTTTTT.

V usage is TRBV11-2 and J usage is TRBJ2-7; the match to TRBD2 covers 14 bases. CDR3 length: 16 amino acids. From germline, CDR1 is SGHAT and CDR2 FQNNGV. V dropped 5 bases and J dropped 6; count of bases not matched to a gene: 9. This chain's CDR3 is CASSSRLAGGPSEQYF. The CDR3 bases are TGTGCCAGCAGCAGTAGACTAGCGGGAGGGCCCTCCGAGCAGTACTTC.

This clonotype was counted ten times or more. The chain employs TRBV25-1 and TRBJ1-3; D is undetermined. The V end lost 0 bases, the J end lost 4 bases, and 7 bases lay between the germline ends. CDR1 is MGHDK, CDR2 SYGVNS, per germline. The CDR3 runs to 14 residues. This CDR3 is CASSEYNRGNTIYF. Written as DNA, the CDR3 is TGTGCCAGCAGTGAATATAATCGCGGAAACACCATATATTTT.

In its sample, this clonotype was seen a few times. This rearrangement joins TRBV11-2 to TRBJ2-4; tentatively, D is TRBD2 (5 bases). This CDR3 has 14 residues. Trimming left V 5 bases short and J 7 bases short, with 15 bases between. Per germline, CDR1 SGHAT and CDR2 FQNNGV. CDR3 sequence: CASSPLATPNIQYF. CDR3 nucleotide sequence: TGTGCCAGCAGCCCCCTAGCAACGCCGAACATTCAGTACTTC.

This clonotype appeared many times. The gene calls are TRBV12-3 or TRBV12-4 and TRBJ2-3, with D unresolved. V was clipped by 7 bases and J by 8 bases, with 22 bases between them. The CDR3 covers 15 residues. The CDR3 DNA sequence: TGTGCCAGCATCCTGGGCTTCCCTGGCACTGGTACGCAGTATTTT. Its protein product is CASILGFPGTGTQYF.

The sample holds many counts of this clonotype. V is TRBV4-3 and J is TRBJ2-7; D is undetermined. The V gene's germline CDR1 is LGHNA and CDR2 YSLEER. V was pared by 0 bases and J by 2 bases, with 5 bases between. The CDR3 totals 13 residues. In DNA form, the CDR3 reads TGCGCCAGCAGCCAAGATGGGGCCTACGAGCAGTACTTC. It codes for CASSQDGAYEQYF.

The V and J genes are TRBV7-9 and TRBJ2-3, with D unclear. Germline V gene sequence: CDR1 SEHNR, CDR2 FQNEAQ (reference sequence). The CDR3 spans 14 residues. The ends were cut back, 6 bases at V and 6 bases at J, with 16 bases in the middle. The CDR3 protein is CASRRIATTDTQYF. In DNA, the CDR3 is TGTGCCAGCAGGAGGATAGCCACTACTGATACGCAGTATTTT.

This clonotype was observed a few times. The CDR3 spells CASSSSNPTGELFF. The CDR3 DNA follows: TGTGCCAGCAGCTCCTCAAATCCGACCGGGGAGCTGTTTTTT. The chain combines TRBV5-4 with TRBJ2-2; D not certain. The germline V gene has CDR1 SGHNT and CDR2 YYREEE (reference sequence). Trimming removed 3 bases from V and 5 bases from J, with 11 bases in between. This CDR3 has 14 amino acids.

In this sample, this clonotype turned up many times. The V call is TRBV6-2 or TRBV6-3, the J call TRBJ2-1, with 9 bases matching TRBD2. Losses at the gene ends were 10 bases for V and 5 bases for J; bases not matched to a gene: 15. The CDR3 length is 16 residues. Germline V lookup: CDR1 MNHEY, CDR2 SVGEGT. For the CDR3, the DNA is TGTGCCACCGATAAGGGGGGGGCTAGCGGGAACAATGAGCAGTTCTTC. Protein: CATDKGGASGNNEQFF.

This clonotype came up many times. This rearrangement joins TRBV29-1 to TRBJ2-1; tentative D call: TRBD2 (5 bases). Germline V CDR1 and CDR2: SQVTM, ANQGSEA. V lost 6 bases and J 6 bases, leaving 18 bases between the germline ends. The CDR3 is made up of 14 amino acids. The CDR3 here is CSVLEASFINEQFF. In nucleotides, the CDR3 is TGCAGCGTCCTGGAGGCTAGCTTTATCAATGAGCAGTTCTTC.

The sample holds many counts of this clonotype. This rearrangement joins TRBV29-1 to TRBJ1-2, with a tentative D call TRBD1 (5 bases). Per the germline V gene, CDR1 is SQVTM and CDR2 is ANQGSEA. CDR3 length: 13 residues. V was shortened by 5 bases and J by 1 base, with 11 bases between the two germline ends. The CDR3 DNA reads TGCAGCGTTCGTCCCGACAGTAACTATGGCTACACCTTC. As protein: CSVRPDSNYGYTF.

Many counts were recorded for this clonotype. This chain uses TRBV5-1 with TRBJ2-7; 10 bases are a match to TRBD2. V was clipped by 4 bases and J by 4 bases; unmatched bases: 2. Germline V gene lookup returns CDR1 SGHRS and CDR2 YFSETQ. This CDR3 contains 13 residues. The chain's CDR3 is CASSGTSEYEQYF. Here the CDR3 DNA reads TGCGCCAGCAGCGGGACTAGCGAGTACGAGCAGTACTTC. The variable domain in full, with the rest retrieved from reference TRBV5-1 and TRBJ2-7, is KAGVTQTPRYLIKTRGQQVTLSCSPISGHRSVSWYQQTPGQGLQFLFEYFSETQRNKGNFPGRFSGRQFSNSRSEMNVSTLELGDSALYLCASSGTSEYEQYFGPGTRLTVT.

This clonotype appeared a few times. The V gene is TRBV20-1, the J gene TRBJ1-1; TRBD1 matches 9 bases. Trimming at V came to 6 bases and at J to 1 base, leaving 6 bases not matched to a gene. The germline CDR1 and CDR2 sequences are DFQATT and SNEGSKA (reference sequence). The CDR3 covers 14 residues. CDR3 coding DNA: TGCAGTGCCCGGGACAGGGTGGGGAACACTGAAGCTTTCTTT. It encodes CSARDRVGNTEAFF.

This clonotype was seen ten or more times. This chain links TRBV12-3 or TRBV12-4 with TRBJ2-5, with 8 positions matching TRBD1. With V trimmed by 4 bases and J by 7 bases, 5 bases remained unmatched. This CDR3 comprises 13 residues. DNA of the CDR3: TGTGCCAGCAGTTCTGGACAGGGAGGGACCCAGTACTTC. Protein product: CASSSGQGGTQYF.

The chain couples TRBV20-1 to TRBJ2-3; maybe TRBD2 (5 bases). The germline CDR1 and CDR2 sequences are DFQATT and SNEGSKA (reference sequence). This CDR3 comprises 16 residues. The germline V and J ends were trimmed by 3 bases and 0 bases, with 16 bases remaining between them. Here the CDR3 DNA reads TGCAGTGCTAGCGAAAGCGGACGATCTAGCACAGATACGCAGTATTTT. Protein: CSASESGRSSTDTQYF.

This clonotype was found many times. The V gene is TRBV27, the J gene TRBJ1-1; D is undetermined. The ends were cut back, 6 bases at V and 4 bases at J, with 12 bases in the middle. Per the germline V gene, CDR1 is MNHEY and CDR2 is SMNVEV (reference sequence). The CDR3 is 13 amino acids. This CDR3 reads CASRGAGSTEAFF. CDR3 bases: TGTGCCAGCAGAGGTGCGGGTAGCACTGAAGCTTTCTTT.

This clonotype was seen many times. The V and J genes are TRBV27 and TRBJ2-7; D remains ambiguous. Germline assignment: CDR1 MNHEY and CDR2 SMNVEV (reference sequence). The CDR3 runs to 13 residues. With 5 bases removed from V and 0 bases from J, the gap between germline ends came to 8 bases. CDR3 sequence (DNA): TGTGCCAGCAGTCTAAGAATCTCCTACGAGCAGTACTTC. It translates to CASSLRISYEQYF.

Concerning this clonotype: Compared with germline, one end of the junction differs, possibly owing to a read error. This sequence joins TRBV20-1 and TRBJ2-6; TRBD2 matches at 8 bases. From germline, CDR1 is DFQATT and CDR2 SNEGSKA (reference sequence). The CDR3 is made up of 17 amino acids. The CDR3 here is CSARGSGITSGANVLTF. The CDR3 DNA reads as TGCAGTGCAAGAGGTAGCGGGATTACCTCTGGGGCCAACGTCCTGACTTTC.

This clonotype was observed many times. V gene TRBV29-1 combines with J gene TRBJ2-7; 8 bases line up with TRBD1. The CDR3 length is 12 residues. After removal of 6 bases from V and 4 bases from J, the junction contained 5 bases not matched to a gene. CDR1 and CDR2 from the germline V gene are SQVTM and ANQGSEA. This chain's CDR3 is CSVVDRGYEQYF. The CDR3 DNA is TGCAGCGTAGTAGACAGGGGATACGAGCAGTACTTC.